The clone carrying this T cell receptor (beta chain) occurred many times. Its antigen is still unknown. This record comes from a study of breast tumors, draining lymph nodes, adjacent tissues. With 9 bases clipped from V and 7 bases from J, the junction kept 9 bases outside the gene matches. The CDR3 spans 14 residues. Germline-derived CDR1 and CDR2 are SGHRS and YFSETQ. Study-level points and caveats: Compared with basal-like, luminal-like tumors shared significantly more repertoire with nontumor tissue. Tumors had less TCR diversity than lymph nodes, more than nontumor tissue. Findings are consistent with lymph node origin and intratumoral expansion of most tumor T cells. Tumor T cell lymph node origin was a supported hypothesis, not proven.

Axillary draining lymph nodes of breast cancer patients supplied the node samples. Using its own MiXCR run on the multiplex PCR reads, TCRdb lists one record per CDR3 protein. Here the sample spans 83,000 or so distinct CDR3 sequences, roughly a fifth being singletons. Sequencing was done on a sample of axillary lymph node tissue. The TCR was taken from a female donor with breast cancer. Some clones in this sample may be carry-over from other donors' samples. The rearrangement links TRBV5-1 to TRBJ2-2; 10 bases line up with TRBD2. This CDR3 reads CATGASGSGGELFF. CDR3 sequence (DNA): TGCGCCACCGGGGCTAGCGGGAGTGGCGGGGAGCTGTTTTTT.